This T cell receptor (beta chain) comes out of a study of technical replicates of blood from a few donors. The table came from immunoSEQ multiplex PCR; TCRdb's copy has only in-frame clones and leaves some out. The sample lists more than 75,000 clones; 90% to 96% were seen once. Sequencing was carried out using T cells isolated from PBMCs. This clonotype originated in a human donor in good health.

The CDR3: CASSLRGRDEQYF. The CDR3 DNA sequence: TGTGCCAGCAGCTTACGGGGTCGCGACGAGCAGTACTTC. The chain combines TRBV7-3 with TRBJ2-7; TRBD2 is a possible D gene (5 bases). This CDR3 is 13 amino acids long. Trimming removed 2 bases from V and 5 bases from J, with 10 bases in between. CDR1 and CDR2 (germline): SGHTA, FQGTGA.